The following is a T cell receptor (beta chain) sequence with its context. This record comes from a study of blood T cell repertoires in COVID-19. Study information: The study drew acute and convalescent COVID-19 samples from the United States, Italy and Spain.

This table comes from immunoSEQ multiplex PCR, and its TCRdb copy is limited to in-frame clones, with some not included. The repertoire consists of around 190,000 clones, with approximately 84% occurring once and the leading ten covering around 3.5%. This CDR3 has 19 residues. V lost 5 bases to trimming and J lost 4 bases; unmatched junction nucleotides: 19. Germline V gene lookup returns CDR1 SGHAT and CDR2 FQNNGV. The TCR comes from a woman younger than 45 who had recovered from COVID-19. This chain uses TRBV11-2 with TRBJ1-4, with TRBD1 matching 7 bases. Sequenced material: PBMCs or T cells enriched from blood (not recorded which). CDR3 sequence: CASSPTTGLWTGRNEKLFF. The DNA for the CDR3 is TGTGCCAGCAGCCCAACAACGGGGCTTTGGACAGGTCGTAATGAAAAACTGTTTTTT.